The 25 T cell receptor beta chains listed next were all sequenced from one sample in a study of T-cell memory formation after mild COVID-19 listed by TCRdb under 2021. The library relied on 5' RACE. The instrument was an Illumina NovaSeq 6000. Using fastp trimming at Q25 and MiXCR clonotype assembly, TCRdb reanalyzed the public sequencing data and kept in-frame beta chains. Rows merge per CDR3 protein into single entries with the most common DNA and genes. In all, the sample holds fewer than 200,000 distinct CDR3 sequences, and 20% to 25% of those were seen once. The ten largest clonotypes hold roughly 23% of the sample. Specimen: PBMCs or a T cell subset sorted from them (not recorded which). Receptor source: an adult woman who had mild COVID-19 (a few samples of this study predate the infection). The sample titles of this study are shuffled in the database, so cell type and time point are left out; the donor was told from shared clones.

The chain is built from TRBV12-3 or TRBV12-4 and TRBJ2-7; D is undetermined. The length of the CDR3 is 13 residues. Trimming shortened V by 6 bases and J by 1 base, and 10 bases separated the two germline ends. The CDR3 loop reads CASRAGESYEQYF. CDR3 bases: TGTGCCAGCAGGGCAGGAGAATCCTACGAGCAGTACTTC.

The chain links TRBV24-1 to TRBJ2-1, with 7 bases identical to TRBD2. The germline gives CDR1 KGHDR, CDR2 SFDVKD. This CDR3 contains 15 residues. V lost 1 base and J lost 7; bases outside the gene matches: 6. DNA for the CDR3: TGTGCCACCAGTGATTTAGGGGACTATGGGAATGAGCAGTTCTTC. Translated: CATSDLGDYGNEQFF.

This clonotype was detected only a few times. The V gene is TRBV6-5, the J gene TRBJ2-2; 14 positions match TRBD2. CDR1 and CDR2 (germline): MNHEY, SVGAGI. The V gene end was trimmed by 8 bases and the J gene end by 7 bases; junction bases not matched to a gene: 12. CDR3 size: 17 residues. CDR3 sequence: CASGPTGLAGVHGELFF. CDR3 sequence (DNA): TGTGCCAGCGGCCCGACGGGACTAGCGGGAGTACACGGGGAGCTGTTTTTT.

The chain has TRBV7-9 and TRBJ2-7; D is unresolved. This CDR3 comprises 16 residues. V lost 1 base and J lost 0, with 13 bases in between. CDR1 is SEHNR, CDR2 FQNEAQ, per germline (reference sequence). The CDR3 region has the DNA TGTGCCAGCAGCTTAGGCCGAAGCAGTAGCTCCTACGAGCAGTACTTC. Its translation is CASSLGRSSSSYEQYF.

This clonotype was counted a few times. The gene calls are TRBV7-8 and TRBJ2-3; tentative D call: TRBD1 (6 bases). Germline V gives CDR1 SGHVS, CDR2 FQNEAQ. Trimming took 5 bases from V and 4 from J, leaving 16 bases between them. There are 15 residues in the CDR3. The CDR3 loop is CASSLRGTIADTQYF. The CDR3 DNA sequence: TGTGCCAGCAGCCTCCGAGGGACAATCGCAGATACGCAGTATTTT.

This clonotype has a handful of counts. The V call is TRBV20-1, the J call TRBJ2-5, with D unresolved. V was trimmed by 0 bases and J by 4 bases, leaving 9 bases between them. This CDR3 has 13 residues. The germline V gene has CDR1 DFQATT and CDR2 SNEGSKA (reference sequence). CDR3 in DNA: TGCAGTGCTAGAGATGTTGTCGGAGAGACCCAGTACTTC. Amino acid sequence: CSARDVVGETQYF.

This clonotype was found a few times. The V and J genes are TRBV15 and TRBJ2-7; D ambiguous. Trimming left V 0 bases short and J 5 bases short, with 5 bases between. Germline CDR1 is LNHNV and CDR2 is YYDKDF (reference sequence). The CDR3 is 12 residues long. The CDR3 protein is CATSRDVDEQYF. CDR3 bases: TGTGCCACCAGCAGAGATGTGGACGAGCAGTACTTC.

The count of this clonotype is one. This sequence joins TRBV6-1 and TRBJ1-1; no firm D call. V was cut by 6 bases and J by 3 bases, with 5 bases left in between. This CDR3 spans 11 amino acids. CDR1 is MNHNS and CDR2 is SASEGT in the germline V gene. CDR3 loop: CASRDYTEAFF. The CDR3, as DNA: TGTGCCAGCAGGGATTACACTGAAGCTTTCTTT.

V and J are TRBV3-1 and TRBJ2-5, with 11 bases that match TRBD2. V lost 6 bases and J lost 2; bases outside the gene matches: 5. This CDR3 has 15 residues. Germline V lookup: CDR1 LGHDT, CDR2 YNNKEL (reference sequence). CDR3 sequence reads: CASSGTSGGQETQYF. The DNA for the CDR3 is TGTGCCAGCAGTGGTACTAGCGGGGGACAAGAGACCCAGTACTTC.

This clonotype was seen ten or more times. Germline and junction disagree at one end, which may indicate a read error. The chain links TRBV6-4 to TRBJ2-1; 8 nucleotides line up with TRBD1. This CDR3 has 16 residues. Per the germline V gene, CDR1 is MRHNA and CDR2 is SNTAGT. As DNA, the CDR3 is TGTGCCAGCAGTGACTCCAGCCCAGGACAGGGTCCCGAATTGGTCTTC. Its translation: CASSDSSPGQGPELVF.

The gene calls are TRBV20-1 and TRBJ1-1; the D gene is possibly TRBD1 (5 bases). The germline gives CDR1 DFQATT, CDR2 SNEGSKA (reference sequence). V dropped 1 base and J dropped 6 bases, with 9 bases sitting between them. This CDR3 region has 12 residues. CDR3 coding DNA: TGCAGTGCTAGAGGAGGGGTTGCTGAAGCTTTCTTT. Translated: CSARGGVAEAFF.

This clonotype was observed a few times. The CDR3 DNA follows: TGCAGTGCCCCGAAGGGCAGCATCAATGAGCAGTTCTTC. It translates to CSAPKGSINEQFF. The rearrangement joins TRBV20-1 to TRBJ2-1; D remains ambiguous. Germline CDR1 DFQATT, CDR2 SNEGSKA (reference sequence). This CDR3 region has 13 residues. V was clipped by 6 bases and J by 6 bases, with 15 bases between them.

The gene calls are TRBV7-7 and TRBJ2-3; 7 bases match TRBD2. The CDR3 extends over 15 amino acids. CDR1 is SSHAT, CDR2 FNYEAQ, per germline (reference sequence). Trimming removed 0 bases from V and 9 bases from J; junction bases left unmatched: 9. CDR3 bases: TGTGCCAGCAGCTTAGCACTAGCGCCATTCGAGACGCAGTATTTT. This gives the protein CASSLALAPFETQYF.

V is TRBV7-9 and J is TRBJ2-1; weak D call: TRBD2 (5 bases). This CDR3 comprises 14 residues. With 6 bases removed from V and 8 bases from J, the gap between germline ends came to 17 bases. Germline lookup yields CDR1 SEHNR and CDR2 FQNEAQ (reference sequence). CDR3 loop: CASRAGGSGYEQFF. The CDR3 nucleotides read TGTGCCAGCAGGGCGGGCGGGTCAGGATATGAGCAGTTCTTC. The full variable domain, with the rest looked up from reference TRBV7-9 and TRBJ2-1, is DTGVSQNPRHKITKRGQNVTFRCDPISEHNRLYWYRQTLGQGPEFLTYFQNEAQLEKSRLLSDRFSAERPKGSFSTLEIQRTEQGDSAMYLCASRAGGSGYEQFFGPGTRLTVL.

For the CDR3, the DNA is TGTGCCAGCAGTGACCACCCCTGGAGTGAAGCTTTCTTT. The encoded protein is CASSDHPWSEAFF. The gene calls are TRBV6-4 and TRBJ1-1, with D unresolved. This CDR3 contains 13 residues. CDR1 MRHNA and CDR2 SNTAGT come from the germline V gene. The V and J ends lost 2 bases and 7 bases respectively, with 11 bases between them.

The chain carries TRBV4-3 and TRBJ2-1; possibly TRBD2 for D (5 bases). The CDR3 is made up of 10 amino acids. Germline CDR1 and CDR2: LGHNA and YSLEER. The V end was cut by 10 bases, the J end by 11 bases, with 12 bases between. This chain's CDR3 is CATQGSQQFF. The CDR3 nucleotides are TGCGCCACCCAAGGGAGCCAGCAGTTCTTC.

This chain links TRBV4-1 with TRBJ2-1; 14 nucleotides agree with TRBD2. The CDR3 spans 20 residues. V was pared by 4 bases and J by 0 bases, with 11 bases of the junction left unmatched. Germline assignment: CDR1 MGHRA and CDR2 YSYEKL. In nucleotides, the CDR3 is TGCGCCAGCAGCCCCCCAGTGGGGACTAGCGGGAGAGGCTCCTACAATGAGCAGTTCTTC. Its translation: CASSPPVGTSGRGSYNEQFF.

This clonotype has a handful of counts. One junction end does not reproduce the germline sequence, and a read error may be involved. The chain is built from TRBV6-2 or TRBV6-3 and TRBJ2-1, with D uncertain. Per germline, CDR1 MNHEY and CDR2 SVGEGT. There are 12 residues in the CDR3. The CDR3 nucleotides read TGTGCCAGCGGTCCTAATTACAGTGAGCAGTTCTTC. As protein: CASGPNYSEQFF.

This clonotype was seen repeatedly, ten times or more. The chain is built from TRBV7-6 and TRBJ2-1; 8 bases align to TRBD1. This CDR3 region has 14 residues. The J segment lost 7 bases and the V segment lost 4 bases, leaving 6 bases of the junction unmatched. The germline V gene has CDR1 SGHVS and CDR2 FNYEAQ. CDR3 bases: TGTGCCAGCAGCTCCCCGGGACAGGAGAATGAGCAGTTCTTC. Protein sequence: CASSSPGQENEQFF.

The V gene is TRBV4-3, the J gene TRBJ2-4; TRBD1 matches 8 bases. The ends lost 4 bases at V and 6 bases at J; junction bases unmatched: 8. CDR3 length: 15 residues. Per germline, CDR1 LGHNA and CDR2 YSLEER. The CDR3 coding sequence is TGCGCCAGCAGCCCCGGGACAGGTCTAGGAAACATTCAGTACTTC. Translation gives CASSPGTGLGNIQYF.

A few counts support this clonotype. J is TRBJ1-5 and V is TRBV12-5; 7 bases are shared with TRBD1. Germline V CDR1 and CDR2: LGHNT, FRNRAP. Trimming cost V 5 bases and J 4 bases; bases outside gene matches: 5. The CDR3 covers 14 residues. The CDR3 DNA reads TGTGCTAGTGGTCTAGACAGGGAGAATCAGCCCCAGCATTTT. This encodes CASGLDRENQPQHF. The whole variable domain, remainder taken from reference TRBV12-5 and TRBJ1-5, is DARVTQTPRHKVTEMGQEVTMRCQPILGHNTVFWYRQTMMQGLELLAYFRNRAPLDDSGMPKDRFSAEMPDATLATLKIQPSEPRDSAVYFCASGLDRENQPQHFGDGTRLSIL.

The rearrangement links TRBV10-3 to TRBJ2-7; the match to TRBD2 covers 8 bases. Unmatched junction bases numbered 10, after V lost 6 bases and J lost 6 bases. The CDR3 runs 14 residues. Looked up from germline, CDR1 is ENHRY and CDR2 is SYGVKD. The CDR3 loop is CAISTGTGGFEQYF. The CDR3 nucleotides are TGTGCCATCAGCACCGGGACGGGGGGGTTCGAGCAGTACTTC.

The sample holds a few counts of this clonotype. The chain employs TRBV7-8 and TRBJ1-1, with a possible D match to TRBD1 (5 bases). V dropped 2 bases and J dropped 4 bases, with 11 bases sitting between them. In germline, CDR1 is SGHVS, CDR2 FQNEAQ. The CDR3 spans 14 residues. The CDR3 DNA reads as TGTGCCAGCAGCTTACAATATGGGGCCACTGAAGCTTTCTTT. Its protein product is CASSLQYGATEAFF. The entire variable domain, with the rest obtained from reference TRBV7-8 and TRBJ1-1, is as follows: GAGVSQSPRYKVAKRGQDVALRCDPISGHVSLFWYQQALGQGPEFLTYFQNEAQLDKSGLPSDRFFAERPEGSVSTLKIQRTQQEDSAVYLCASSLQYGATEAFFGQGTRLTVV.

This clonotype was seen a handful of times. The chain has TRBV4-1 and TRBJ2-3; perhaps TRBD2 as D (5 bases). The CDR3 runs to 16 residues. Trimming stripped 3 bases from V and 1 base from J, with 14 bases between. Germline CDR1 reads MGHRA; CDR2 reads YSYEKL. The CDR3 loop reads CASSQEVGSGTDTQYF. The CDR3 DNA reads TGCGCCAGCAGCCAGGAGGTCGGGTCAGGCACAGATACGCAGTATTTT.

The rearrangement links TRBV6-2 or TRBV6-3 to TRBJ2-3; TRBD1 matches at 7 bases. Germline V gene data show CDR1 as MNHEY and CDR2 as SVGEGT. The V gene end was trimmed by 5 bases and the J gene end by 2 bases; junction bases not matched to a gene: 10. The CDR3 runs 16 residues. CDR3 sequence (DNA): TGTGCCAGCAGTGTCTTGGGACAGCTTTCCACAGATACGCAGTATTTT. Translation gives CASSVLGQLSTDTQYF.